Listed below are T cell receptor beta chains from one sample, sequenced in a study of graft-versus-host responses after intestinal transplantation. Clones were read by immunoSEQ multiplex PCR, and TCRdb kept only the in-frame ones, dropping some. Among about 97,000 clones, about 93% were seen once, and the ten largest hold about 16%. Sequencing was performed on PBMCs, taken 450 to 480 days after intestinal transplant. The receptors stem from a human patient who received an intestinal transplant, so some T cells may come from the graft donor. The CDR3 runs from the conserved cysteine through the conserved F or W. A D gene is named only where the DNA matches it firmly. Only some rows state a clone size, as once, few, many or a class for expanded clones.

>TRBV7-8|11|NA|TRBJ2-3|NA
CASRATDTQYF
TGTGCCAGCAGGGCGACAGATACGCAGTATTTT
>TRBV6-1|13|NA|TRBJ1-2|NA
CASSLRDGYGYTF
TGTGCCAGCAGTCTCAGGGACGGCTATGGCTACACCTTC
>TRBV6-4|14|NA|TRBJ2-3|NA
CASSGGDRHGTQYF
TGTGCCAGCAGTGGGGGTGACCGTCATGGTACGCAGTATTTT
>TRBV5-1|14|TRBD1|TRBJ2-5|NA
CASSSDRAEETQYF
TGCGCCAGCAGCTCGGACAGGGCAGAAGAGACCCAGTACTTC
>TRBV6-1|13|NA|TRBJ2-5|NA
CASSGLGGETQYF
TGTGCCAGCAGTGGTCTGGGCGGGGAGACCCAGTACTTC
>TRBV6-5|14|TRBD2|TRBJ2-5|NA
CASSLQSGGETQYF
TGTGCCAGCAGCCTCCAAAGCGGGGGAGAGACCCAGTACTTC
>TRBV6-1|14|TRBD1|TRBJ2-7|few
CASSEAGRGREQYF
TGTGCCAGCAGTGAAGCTGGCAGGGGGCGCGAGCAGTACTTC
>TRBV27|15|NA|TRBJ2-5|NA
CATSRRGLSQETQYF
TGTGCCACCTCCCGGAGGGGGCTAAGCCAAGAGACCCAGTACTTC
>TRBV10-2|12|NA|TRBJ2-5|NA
CASSQGTETQYF
TGCGCCAGCAGCCAGGGAACGGAGACCCAGTACTTC
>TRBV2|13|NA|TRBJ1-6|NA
CASAGTRGSPLHF
TGTGCCAGCGCCGGGACTCGGGGTTCACCCCTCCACTTT
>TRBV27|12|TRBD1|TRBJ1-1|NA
CASIAGGGKAFF
TGTGCCAGCATTGCAGGGGGCGGAAAGGCTTTCTTT
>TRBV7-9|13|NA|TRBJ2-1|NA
CASSPQGRGEQFF
TGTGCCAGCAGCCCTCAGGGGCGGGGTGAGCAGTTCTTC
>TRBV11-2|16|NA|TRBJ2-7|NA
CASSKVQGIALFEQYF
TGTGCCAGCAGCAAAGTACAGGGAATCGCTTTGTTCGAGCAGTACTTC
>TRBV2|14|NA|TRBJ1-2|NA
CASKGDFANYGYTF
TGTGCCAGCAAAGGGGATTTCGCTAACTATGGCTACACCTTC
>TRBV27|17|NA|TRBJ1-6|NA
CASSSSFASTNNSPLHF
TGTGCCAGCAGTTCCAGTTTCGCCTCCACTAATAATTCACCCCTCCACTTT
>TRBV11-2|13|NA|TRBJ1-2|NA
CASSLGGSYGYTF
TGTGCCAGCAGCTTAGGAGGGAGCTATGGCTACACCTTC
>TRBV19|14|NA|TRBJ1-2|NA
CASSPSGERYGYTF
TGTGCCAGTAGTCCCTCAGGGGAGAGGTATGGCTACACCTTC
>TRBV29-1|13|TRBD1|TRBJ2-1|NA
CSARDRVKNEQFF
TGCAGCGCCCGGGACAGGGTGAAAAATGAGCAGTTCTTC
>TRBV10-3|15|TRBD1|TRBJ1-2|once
CAINRGQATNYGYTF
TGTGCCATCAACCGGGGACAGGCGACTAACTATGGCTACACCTTC
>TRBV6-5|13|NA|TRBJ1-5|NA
CASSPNPDQPQHF
TGTGCCAGCAGTCCCAACCCGGATCAGCCCCAGCATTTT
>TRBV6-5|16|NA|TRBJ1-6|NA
CASSYGPRSYNSPLHF
TGTGCCAGCAGTTACGGCCCAAGGTCCTATAATTCACCCCTCCACTTT
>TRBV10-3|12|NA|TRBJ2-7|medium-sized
CAISESTPEQYF
TGTGCCATCAGTGAGTCGACCCCCGAGCAGTACTTC
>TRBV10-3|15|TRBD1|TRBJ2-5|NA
CAISAFRDSQETQYF
TGTGCCATCAGTGCCTTCCGGGACAGCCAAGAGACCCAGTACTTC
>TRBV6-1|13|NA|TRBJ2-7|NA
CASSEDTDYEQYF
TGTGCCAGCAGTGAAGACACTGACTACGAGCAGTACTTC
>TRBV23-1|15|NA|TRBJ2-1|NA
CASSQSGPGDNEQFF
TGCGCCAGCAGTCAATCGGGCCCTGGGGACAATGAGCAGTTCTTC
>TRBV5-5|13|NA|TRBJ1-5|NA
CASSPDVLTPQHF
TGTGCCAGCAGCCCGGACGTCTTGACGCCCCAGCATTTT
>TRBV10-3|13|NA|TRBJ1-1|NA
CASSGGGNTEAFF
TGTGCCAGCTCCGGGGGGGGAAACACTGAAGCTTTCTTT
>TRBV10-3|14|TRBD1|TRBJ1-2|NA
CAISGTGGGYGYTF
TGTGCCATCAGTGGTACAGGGGGGGGTTATGGCTACACCTTC
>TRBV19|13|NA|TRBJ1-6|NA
CASSGQLNSPLHF
TGTGCCAGTAGTGGCCAGTTAAATTCACCCCTCCACTTT
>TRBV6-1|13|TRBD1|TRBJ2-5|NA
CASSMDRGETQYF
TGTGCCAGCAGCATGGACAGGGGGGAGACCCAGTACTTC
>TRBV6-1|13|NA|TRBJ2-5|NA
CASRGSGLETQYF
TGTGCCAGCAGAGGGTCGGGTTTGGAGACCCAGTACTTC
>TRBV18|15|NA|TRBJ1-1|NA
CASSLGQATNTEAFF
TGTGCCAGCTCACTCGGACAAGCCACGAACACTGAAGCTTTCTTT
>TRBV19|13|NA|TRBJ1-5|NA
CASSFGGDQPQHF
TGTGCCAGTAGTTTCGGGGGGGATCAGCCCCAGCATTTT
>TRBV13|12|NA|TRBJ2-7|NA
CASSLLRDEQYF
TGTGCCAGCAGCCTCCTTCGGGACGAGCAGTACTTC
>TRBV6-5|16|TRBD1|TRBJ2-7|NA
CASSYGLPGQGAEQYF
TGTGCCAGCAGTTATGGCCTACCGGGACAGGGAGCCGAGCAGTACTTC
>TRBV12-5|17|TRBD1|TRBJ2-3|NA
CASGLPKTGGGADTQYF
TGTGCTAGTGGTTTGCCTAAGACAGGGGGCGGCGCAGATACGCAGTATTTT
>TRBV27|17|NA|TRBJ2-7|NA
CASSLRGLTGAAYEQYF
TGTGCCAGCAGTTTGCGGGGGCTGACAGGGGCCGCCTACGAGCAGTACTTC
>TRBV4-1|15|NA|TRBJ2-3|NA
CASSQGLTRWDTQYF
TGCGCCAGCAGCCAAGGTCTTACCCGATGGGATACGCAGTATTTT
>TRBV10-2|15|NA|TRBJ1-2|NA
CASSDLQGISYGYTF
TGCGCCAGCAGTGACCTACAGGGAATTAGCTATGGCTACACCTTC
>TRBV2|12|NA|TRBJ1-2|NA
CASSERGNGYTF
TGTGCCAGCAGTGAAAGGGGAAACGGCTACACCTTC